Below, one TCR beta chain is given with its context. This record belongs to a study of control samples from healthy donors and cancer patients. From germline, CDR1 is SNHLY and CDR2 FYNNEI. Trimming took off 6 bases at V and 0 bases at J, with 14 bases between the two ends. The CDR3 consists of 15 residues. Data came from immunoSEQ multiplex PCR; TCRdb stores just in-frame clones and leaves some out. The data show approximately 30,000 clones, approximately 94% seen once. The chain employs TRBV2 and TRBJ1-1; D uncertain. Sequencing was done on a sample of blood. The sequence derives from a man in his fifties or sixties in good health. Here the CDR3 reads CASSGRHLMNTEAFF. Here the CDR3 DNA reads TGTGCCAGCAGCGGGAGACACCTTATGAACACTGAAGCTTTCTTT. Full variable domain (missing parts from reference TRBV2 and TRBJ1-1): EPEVTQTPSHQVTQMGQEVILRCVPISNHLYFYWYRQILGQKVEFLVSFYNNEISEKSEIFDDQFSVERPDGSNFTLKIRSTKLEDSAMYFCASSGRHLMNTEAFFGQGTRLTVV.